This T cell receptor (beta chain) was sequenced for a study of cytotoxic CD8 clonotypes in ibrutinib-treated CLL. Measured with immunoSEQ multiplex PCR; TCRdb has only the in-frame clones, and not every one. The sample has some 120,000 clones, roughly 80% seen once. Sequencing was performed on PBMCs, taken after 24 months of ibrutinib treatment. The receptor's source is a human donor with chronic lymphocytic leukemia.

The CDR3 sequence is CASSLARERGGLTDTQYF. CDR3 DNA sequence: TGTGCCAGCAGCTTAGCTCGGGAGCGGGGGGGCCTTACAGATACGCAGTATTTT. The chain couples TRBV7-9 to TRBJ2-3; TRBD2 agrees at 10 bases. This CDR3 has 18 residues. Germline V lookup: CDR1 SEHNR, CDR2 FQNEAQ (reference sequence). Trimming cost V 0 bases and J 3 bases; bases outside gene matches: 9.